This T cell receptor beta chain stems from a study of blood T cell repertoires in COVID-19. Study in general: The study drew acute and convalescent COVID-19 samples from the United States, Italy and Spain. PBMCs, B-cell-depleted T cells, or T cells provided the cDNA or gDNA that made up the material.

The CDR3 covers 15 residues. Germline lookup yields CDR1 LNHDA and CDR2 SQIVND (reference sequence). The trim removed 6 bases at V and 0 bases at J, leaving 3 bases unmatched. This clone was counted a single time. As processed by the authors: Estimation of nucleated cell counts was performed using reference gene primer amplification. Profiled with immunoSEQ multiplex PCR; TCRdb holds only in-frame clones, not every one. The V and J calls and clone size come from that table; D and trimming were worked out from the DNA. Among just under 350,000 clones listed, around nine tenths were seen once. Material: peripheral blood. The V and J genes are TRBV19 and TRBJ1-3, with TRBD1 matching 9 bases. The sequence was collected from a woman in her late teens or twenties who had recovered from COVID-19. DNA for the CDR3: TGTGCCAGTAGGGACAGGGGAAGCTCTGGAAACACCATATATTTT. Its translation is CASRDRGSSGNTIYF.